This passage covers 10 T cell receptor beta chains from one sample sequenced in a study of blood T cell repertoires in COVID-19. Profiling relied on immunoSEQ multiplex PCR, and the TCRdb table lists in-frame clones only, not all of them. The sample carries roughly 260,000 clones, approximately 89% recorded once. The sequenced material came from PBMCs or T cells enriched from blood (not recorded which). These receptors originate from a woman aged 18-29 years who had recovered from COVID-19.

The chain employs TRBV28 and TRBJ1-2; D gene uncertain. Trimming pared 5 bases from V and 4 bases from J, leaving 17 bases between. The germline V gene encodes CDR1 MDHEN and CDR2 SYDVKM. There are 15 residues in the CDR3. For the CDR3, the DNA is TGTGCCAGCAGTCTTACAGCAACTCGGGGCTATGGCTACACCTTC. It is translated as CASSLTATRGYGYTF.

The chain couples TRBV5-6 to TRBJ2-3, with no clear D. Trimming removed 3 bases from V and 0 bases from J, with 5 bases in between. In germline, CDR1 is SGHDT, CDR2 YYEEEE. The CDR3 loop spans 13 amino acids. This CDR3 is CASSSLSTDTQYF. The CDR3 nucleotides read TGTGCCAGCAGCTCCCTGAGCACAGATACGCAGTATTTT.

The rearrangement joins TRBV6-2 or TRBV6-3 to TRBJ1-2; 7 bases match TRBD1. The CDR3 has 16 residues. Trimming took 0 bases from V and 3 from J; bases not matched to a gene: 7. The germline V gene encodes CDR1 MNHEY and CDR2 SVGEGT. Written as DNA, the CDR3 is TGTGCCAGCAGTTACTCTACGGTAGGGGGCGACTATGGCTACACCTTC. The encoded protein is CASSYSTVGGDYGYTF.

On this clone: Other DNA sequences in this sample translate to the same CDR3. The gene calls are TRBV5-1 and TRBJ1-1; TRBD1 matches 8 bases. After removal of 4 bases from V and 1 base from J, the junction contained 3 bases not matched to a gene. CDR3 size: 14 residues. Germline V gene lookup returns CDR1 SGHRS and CDR2 YFSETQ. The CDR3 DNA reads as TGCGCCAGCAGCCCTGGACAGGGGAACACTGAAGCTTTCTTT. This codes for CASSPGQGNTEAFF.

This sequence joins TRBV25-1 and TRBJ1-5; perhaps TRBD1 as D (6 bases). Germline V lookup: CDR1 MGHDK, CDR2 SYGVNS. Trimming removed 8 bases from V and 1 base from J, with 15 bases in between. The CDR3 is made up of 15 amino acids. CDR3 in amino acids: CASLVHQGSNQPQHF. In DNA, the CDR3 is TGTGCCAGCCTGGTCCATCAGGGGAGCAATCAGCCCCAGCATTTT.

V gene TRBV3-1 (or the pseudogene TRBV3-2) combines with J gene TRBJ2-1; D might be TRBD2 (5 bases). The CDR3 extends over 15 amino acids. Trimming took off 4 bases at V and 5 bases at J, with 15 bases between the two ends. Germline V lookup: CDR1 LGHDT, CDR2 YNNKEL (reference sequence). The CDR3 loop is CASSPGLQPNNEQFF. CDR3 DNA sequence: TGTGCCAGCAGCCCAGGACTCCAACCCAACAATGAGCAGTTCTTC.

Only one count was recorded for this clone. The V gene is TRBV18, the J gene TRBJ2-1; 7 bases line up with TRBD2. Trimming removed 1 base from V and 3 bases from J; junction bases left unmatched: 9. Germline CDR1 and CDR2: KGHSH and LQKENI. The CDR3 spans 17 residues. Here the CDR3 reads CASSPLPSGAVYNEQFF. CDR3 in DNA: TGTGCCAGCTCACCACTTCCTAGCGGAGCGGTCTACAATGAGCAGTTCTTC.

The gene calls are TRBV2 and TRBJ2-3, with TRBD2 identical over 11 bases. This CDR3 comprises 15 residues. With 8 bases clipped from V and 6 bases from J, the junction kept 10 bases outside the gene matches. Germline-derived CDR1 and CDR2 are SNHLY and FYNNEI. This CDR3 reads CASDKLAGVADTQYF. The CDR3 nucleotides read TGTGCCAGCGACAAACTAGCGGGAGTAGCTGATACGCAGTATTTT. The full variable domain, its missing parts supplied by reference TRBV2 and TRBJ2-3, is EPEVTQTPSHQVTQMGQEVILRCVPISNHLYFYWYRQILGQKVEFLVSFYNNEISEKSEIFDDQFSVERPDGSNFTLKIRSTKLEDSAMYFCASDKLAGVADTQYFGPGTRLTVL.

The CDR3: CASSSGSSGAVYEQYF. CDR3 nucleotide sequence: TGTGCCAGCAGTTCCGGGTCTAGCGGGGCAGTCTACGAGCAGTACTTC. This sequence joins TRBV27 and TRBJ2-7; 9 bases are shared with TRBD2. V gave up 4 bases and J gave up 3 bases; unmatched junction bases: 10. The CDR3 loop spans 16 amino acids. Germline CDR1 MNHEY, CDR2 SMNVEV (reference sequence).

The chain is built from TRBV4-1 and TRBJ1-4; D unclear. The CDR3 covers 15 residues. Trimming took off 1 base at V and 8 bases at J, with 14 bases between the two ends. CDR1 is MGHRA, CDR2 YSYEKL, per germline. Here the CDR3 DNA reads TGCGCCAGCAGCCAAGCCCCAGTCGGGTTGGAAAAACTGTTTTTT. Its protein is CASSQAPVGLEKLFF.